The 14 T cell receptor beta chains below come from one sample, sequenced in a study of T cells in Graves' hyperthyroidism and ophthalmopathy. There were TCR beta CDR3 regions amplified from RNA transcripts. HTBI primers were the set used in a first-round RT-PCR of the TCR CDR3. TCRdb re-analysed the multiplex PCR reads in MiXCR, keeping a single row per CDR3 protein. Of 300,000 to 450,000 distinct CDR3 sequences listed, roughly 14% are singletons. Sequenced: blood. Every receptor here comes from a woman younger than 35 with Graves' hyperthyroidism that later progressed to Graves' ophthalmopathy.

This clonotype has at least ten counts. The gene calls are TRBV28 and TRBJ1-3; TRBD1 is a possible D gene (5 bases). The V gene lost 2 bases and the J gene lost 7 bases, with 18 bases spanning the gap. This CDR3 is built from 16 residues. Germline V gene data show CDR1 as MDHEN and CDR2 as SYDVKM. The CDR3 sequence: CASSLGGTIPSNTIYF. The CDR3 region has the DNA TGTGCCAGCAGTTTAGGAGGGACCATACCGAGTAACACCATATATTTT. Based on the CDR3 plus reference TRBV28 and TRBJ1-3, the full variable domain is DVKVTQSSRYLVKRTGEKVFLECVQDMDHENMFWYRQDPGLGLRLIYFSYDVKMKEKGDIPEGYSVSREKKERFSLILESASTNQTSMYLCASSLGGTIPSNTIYFGEGSWLTVV.

This clonotype was counted only a few times. The CDR3 DNA reads TGTGCCATCAGTGGGGGACAGGGTGACACCGGGGAGCTGTTTTTT. It translates to CAISGGQGDTGELFF. The gene calls are TRBV10-3 and TRBJ2-2, with TRBD1 matching over 9 bases. Germline trimming cut 4 bases from V and 3 bases from J; bases unmatched to any gene: 3. The germline CDR1 and CDR2 sequences are ENHRY and SYGVKD. The CDR3 is 15 amino acids.

In this sample, this clonotype turned up many times. The chain joins TRBV7-9 to TRBJ2-1, with TRBD2 matching 9 bases. Germline values: CDR1 SEHNR, CDR2 FQNEAQ (reference sequence). Unmatched junction bases numbered 8, after V lost 1 base and J lost 4 bases. This CDR3 has 17 amino acids. This CDR3 reads CASSLGGSGRKYNEQFF. The CDR3 region has the DNA TGTGCCAGCAGCTTAGGAGGAAGCGGGAGGAAATACAATGAGCAGTTCTTC.

As regards this clonotype: Germline and junction disagree at one end, which may indicate a read error. The chain joins TRBV11-2 to TRBJ2-3, with D possibly called TRBD1 or TRBD2 (6 bases each). CDR1 is SGHAT and CDR2 is FQNNGV in the germline V gene. This CDR3 has 15 residues. Written as DNA, the CDR3 is TGTGTCAGCAGCTTAAGGGGGACTAGCACAGATACGCAGTATTTT. Its translation is CVSSLRGTSTDTQYF.

This clonotype came up many times. The chain carries TRBV5-1 and TRBJ2-7; D uncertain. V lost 0 bases to trimming and J lost 6 bases, with 13 bases between them. The CDR3 is 14 amino acids. In germline, CDR1 is SGHRS, CDR2 YFSETQ. The CDR3 region is CASSLDPDGGEQYF. DNA of the CDR3: TGCGCCAGCAGCTTGGACCCTGACGGCGGCGAGCAGTACTTC.

This clonotype has at least ten counts. V gene TRBV20-1 combines with J gene TRBJ2-7, with TRBD1 matching over 7 bases. The CDR3 contains 15 residues. V shed 6 bases, J shed 3 bases, and the junction held 14 bases outside the gene matches. Per the germline V gene, CDR1 is DFQATT and CDR2 is SNEGSKA (reference sequence). As DNA, the CDR3 is TGCAGTGCCTCGACTCCGGGACAGTGGAGCTACGAGCAGTACTTC. Protein product: CSASTPGQWSYEQYF.

This clonotype showed up many times. V is TRBV5-1 and J is TRBJ2-1, with D unclear. Germline CDR1 reads SGHRS; CDR2 reads YFSETQ. V lost 3 bases and J 5 bases, leaving 12 bases between the germline ends. The CDR3 runs 14 residues. CDR3 sequence (DNA): TGCGCCAGCAGCTCGCCCGGGTGGGACAATGAGCAGTTCTTC. This translates into CASSSPGWDNEQFF.

About this clonotype itself: Possible read error: a much larger clone is one base away. The chain links TRBV20-1 to TRBJ2-7; TRBD2 matches 8 bases. This CDR3 contains 15 residues. The germline V gene has CDR1 DFQATT and CDR2 SNEGSKA (reference sequence). V trimming: 1 base; J trimming: 9 bases; junction bases outside the gene matches: 14. The CDR3 protein is CSARATTAGVSGQYF. CDR3 DNA sequence: TGCAGTGCTAGAGCGACTACAGCGGGAGTTTCCGGGCAGTACTTC.

This clonotype has ten or more counts. The CDR3 DNA sequence: TGTGCCAGCAGCCAAACTACTAGCGGGGCTTACAATGAGCAGTTCTTC. It yields the protein CASSQTTSGAYNEQFF. The chain is built from TRBV12-3 or TRBV12-4 and TRBJ2-1, with 10 nucleotides matching TRBD2. With V trimmed by 6 bases and J by 4 bases, 9 bases remained unmatched. The CDR3 extends over 16 amino acids.

V is TRBV20-1 and J is TRBJ2-7, with 9 bases fitting TRBD2. The V and J ends lost 3 bases and 4 bases, in that order; junction bases with no gene match: 10. Germline CDR1 is DFQATT and CDR2 is SNEGSKA (reference sequence). This CDR3 is built from 15 residues. The CDR3 nucleotides read TGCAGTGCTAGGTATGCGGGAGGGCCTTGGTACGAGCAGTACTTC. It specifies CSARYAGGPWYEQYF.

The V and J genes are TRBV2 and TRBJ2-6; 12 bases match TRBD1. The CDR3 sequence is 18 residues long. The germline CDR1 and CDR2 sequences are SNHLY and FYNNEI. The ends lost 5 bases at V and 3 bases at J; junction bases unmatched: 8. CDR3 sequence reads: CASSTGTGGSGGANVLTF. Here the CDR3 DNA reads TGTGCCAGCAGTACCGGGACAGGGGGCTCAGGTGGGGCCAACGTCCTGACTTTC. The complete variable domain, with remaining parts taken from reference TRBV2 and TRBJ2-6, reads EPEVTQTPSHQVTQMGQEVILRCVPISNHLYFYWYRQILGQKVEFLVSFYNNEISEKSEIFDDQFSVERPDGSNFTLKIRSTKLEDSAMYFCASSTGTGGSGGANVLTFGAGSRLTVL.

V usage is TRBV4-3 and J usage is TRBJ2-7; D is perhaps TRBD1 (5 bases). The V gene's germline CDR1 is LGHNA and CDR2 YSLEER. Between the trimmed V and J ends, which lost 5 bases and 6 bases, there was a span of 14 bases. The CDR3 is 13 residues long. The CDR3 region has the DNA TGCGCCAGCAGCTCCCCAGGGTTTGGCGAGCAGTACTTC. Protein sequence: CASSSPGFGEQYF.

The chain links TRBV30 to TRBJ2-3; 7 positions agree with TRBD1. Germline CDR1 GTSNPN, CDR2 SVGIG (reference sequence). CDR3 length: 14 amino acids. Trimming cost V 1 base and J 2 bases; bases outside gene matches: 3. The CDR3, as DNA: TGTGCCTGGAGTGCGACAGGGTTCACAGATACGCAGTATTTT. Its translation is CAWSATGFTDTQYF.

This clonotype was detected many times. The V call is TRBV10-3, the J call TRBJ1-5, with a possible D match to TRBD1 (6 bases). The CDR3 extends over 14 amino acids. Between the trimmed V and J ends, which lost 4 bases and 3 bases, there was a span of 10 bases. From germline, CDR1 is ENHRY and CDR2 SYGVKD. The CDR3 here is CAISGGDNNQPQHF. DNA of the CDR3: TGTGCCATCAGTGGGGGGGACAACAATCAGCCCCAGCATTTT.